Below, 11 T cell receptor beta chains from the same sample are listed, as sequenced in a study of CD4 and CD8 cells across lung adenocarcinoma regions. TCRdb reprocessed the PCR reads with MiXCR, giving one entry per CDR3 protein. The sample gives 12,000 or so distinct CDR3 sequences, around 50% of which show up once; 33% is in the top ten. Material: CD8+ T cells from the center of a lung tumor. These receptors were collected from a female donor with lung adenocarcinoma. The CD4 and CD8 labels of this study may be unreliable.

The sample holds one count of this clonotype. As DNA, the CDR3 is TGTGCCAGCAGCTTTATAAGCGGTGAGGGGCAGTTCTTC. Translation gives CASSFISGEGQFF. This chain connects TRBV27 to TRBJ2-1; possible D gene TRBD2, 5 bases. Germline loops: CDR1 MNHEY, CDR2 SMNVEV (reference sequence). The V and J ends lost 6 bases and 12 bases respectively, with 18 bases between them. This CDR3 contains 13 residues.

A word on this clonotype: A read error may account for a junction end that differs from germline. The V and J genes are TRBV6-1 and TRBJ2-4; 8 nucleotides line up with TRBD2. The CDR3 consists of 15 residues. Germline loops: CDR1 MNHNS, CDR2 SASEGT. The CDR3 nucleotides are TGTGCCAGCAGTCGGCTAGCGGGTTTTCCAGATATTCAGTATTTC. Translation gives CASSRLAGFPDIQYF.

Notes on this clonotype: One base away lies a much larger clone, so this may be a sequencing read error. This chain joins TRBV10-1 and TRBJ2-1; 11 positions match TRBD2. Germline V lookup: CDR1 WNHNN, CDR2 SYGVQD (reference sequence). This CDR3 is built from 16 residues. The chain's CDR3 is CARSVAGTSGYNEQFF. As DNA, the CDR3 is TGCGCCAGGAGTGTTGCTGGGACTAGCGGATACAATGAGCAGTTCTTC.

The sample holds a few counts of this clonotype. This rearrangement joins TRBV10-1 to TRBJ2-5; a weak D match, TRBD2 (6 bases). Trimming left V 6 bases short and J 2 bases short, with 19 bases between. The CDR3 is 16 amino acids. Germline CDR1 and CDR2: WNHNN and SYGVQD (reference sequence). The CDR3, as DNA: TGCGCCAGCAGCTCCGGGTCGGGCGCGGGGCAAGAGACCCAGTACTTC. This translates into CASSSGSGAGQETQYF.

This chain connects TRBV4-1 to TRBJ2-5; 7 bases are a match to TRBD2. CDR1 is MGHRA and CDR2 is YSYEKL in the germline V gene. This CDR3 spans 16 amino acids. V lost 3 bases, J lost 1 base, and 8 bases stayed unmatched. CDR3 in amino acids: CASSQAGAGPQETQYF. In nucleotides, the CDR3 is TGCGCCAGCAGCCAGGCAGGAGCGGGGCCCCAAGAGACCCAGTACTTC.

This clonotype is termed medium-sized. This chain joins TRBV10-1 and TRBJ2-5, with 9 bases lining up with TRBD1. This CDR3 is built from 16 residues. Germline loops: CDR1 WNHNN, CDR2 SYGVQD (reference sequence). V lost 5 bases to trimming and J lost 5 bases; unmatched junction nucleotides: 12. DNA of the CDR3: TGCGCCAGCAGTCCATTTCAGGGACAGGGACGGGAGACCCAGTACTTC. Encoded protein: CASSPFQGQGRETQYF.

Judged by abundance, this clonotype is medium-sized. The J gene is TRBJ2-2, the V gene TRBV6-1; 9 bases are shared with TRBD1. This CDR3 has 14 residues. CDR1 and CDR2 from the germline V gene are MNHNS and SASEGT. The V segment lost 8 bases and the J segment 7 bases; nucleotides outside the gene matches: 8. The CDR3 bases are TGTGCCAGCGTCCGGGACAGGGAGGTCGGGGAGCTGTTTTTT. It yields the protein CASVRDREVGELFF.

The chain recombines TRBV20-1 with TRBJ2-1; 12 bases agree with TRBD2. Germline V gene data show CDR1 as DFQATT and CDR2 as SNEGSKA (reference sequence). The CDR3 is 19 amino acids. J lost 0 bases, V lost 3 bases, and 12 bases had no gene match. In DNA, the CDR3 is TGCAGTGCTAGTTACCCGCTAGCGGGGGGGTCTAGCTCCTACAATGAGCAGTTCTTC. It is translated as CSASYPLAGGSSSYNEQFF.

The chain recombines TRBV6-1 with TRBJ2-2, with TRBD2 matching over 12 bases. This CDR3 is 15 amino acids long. V was pared by 2 bases and J by 6 bases, with 1 base of the junction left unmatched. Germline V gene sequence: CDR1 MNHNS, CDR2 SASEGT. This CDR3 reads CASSESSGGAGELFF. In DNA form, the CDR3 reads TGTGCCAGCAGTGAATCTAGCGGGGGGGCCGGGGAGCTGTTTTTT.

This clonotype was counted a single time. The chain employs TRBV6-1 and TRBJ2-1; 8 nucleotides line up with TRBD2. Looked up from germline, CDR1 is MNHNS and CDR2 is SASEGT. V shed 5 bases, J shed 0 bases, and the junction held 9 bases outside the gene matches. This CDR3 contains 17 residues. The CDR3 DNA sequence: TGTGCCAGCAGTCCGGGACTAGATACCCTCTCCTACAATGAGCAGTTCTTC. It is translated as CASSPGLDTLSYNEQFF.

A note on this clonotype: Mismatch with germline at one junction end may stem from a read error. The chain combines TRBV6-1 with TRBJ2-4; tentatively, D is TRBD1 or TRBD2 (5 bases each). Germline V CDR1 and CDR2: MNHNS, SASEGT. This CDR3 spans 15 amino acids. The CDR3 region is CARSPGPQAENIQYF. CDR3 bases: TGTGCCCGCAGTCCGGGGCCGCAAGCCGAAAACATTCAGTATTTC.